The next 17 T cell receptor beta chains were all read from a single sample in a study of T cell clusters in autoimmune cytopenias. TRB was amplified from roughly 270 ng of peripheral blood genomic DNA per sample. One tube held mixed TRB-A and TRB-B primer pools for touch-down PCR. TCRdb reprocessed the multiplex PCR reads and keeps a single row for each CDR3 protein, giving no DNA. Reported are 7,000 or so distinct CDR3 sequences; the ten largest clones contain approximately 25%. The specimen was peripheral blood. The source is a human donor with an autoimmune cytopenia or autoimmune hepatitis (not recorded which).

The CDR3 loop is CASSLMGGSYEQYF. V and J are TRBV5-6 and TRBJ2-7; TCRdb's D call, TRBD2, is unchecked because there is no DNA. This CDR3 spans 14 amino acids. CDR1 is SGHDT and CDR2 is YYEEEE in the germline V gene.

The rearrangement links TRBV10-3 to TRBJ1-5. The V gene's germline CDR1 is ENHRY and CDR2 SYGVKD. CDR3 length: 13 residues. The CDR3 loop reads CAISESTHQPQHF.

This chain connects TRBV12-3 or TRBV12-4 to TRBJ2-7; lacking DNA, the TRBD2 call made by TCRdb goes unchecked. This CDR3 has 17 residues. This chain's CDR3 is CASSIRTSGGPAYEQYF.

This clonotype is medium-sized by frequency. J is TRBJ2-1 and V is TRBV19; TCRdb selects TRBD2, and the lack of DNA leaves this call unchecked. The V gene's germline CDR1 is LNHDA and CDR2 SQIVND (reference sequence). This CDR3 is 18 amino acids long. The CDR3: CASSIVSSGGSSYNEQFF.

The chain carries TRBV10-3 and TRBJ1-5; the D call from TCRdb, TRBD1, cannot be confirmed without DNA. This CDR3 spans 18 amino acids. CDR1 is ENHRY and CDR2 is SYGVKD in the germline V gene. CDR3 sequence: CAISESRGQPLGNQPQHF.

J is TRBJ2-5 and V is TRBV6-2 or TRBV6-3; there is no DNA to check the TCRdb D call of TRBD2. The CDR3 extends over 15 amino acids. The germline V gene encodes CDR1 MNHEY and CDR2 SVGEGT. CDR3 region: CASSALAGRLETQYF.

The chain is built from TRBV20-1 and TRBJ2-1; TCRdb picks TRBD1, but there is no DNA to check that call. The germline CDR1 and CDR2 sequences are DFQATT and SNEGSKA (reference sequence). This CDR3 contains 12 residues. The CDR3 spells CSAPSWTNEQFF.

CDR3 loop: CAWSKQGVWYGYTF. The chain is built from TRBV30 and TRBJ1-2; TCRdb names TRBD1, which stays unverified in the absence of DNA. Germline assignment: CDR1 GTSNPN and CDR2 SVGIG (reference sequence). The CDR3 length is 14 residues.

The chain's CDR3 is CASSRSGSYNEQFF. The gene calls are TRBV6-5 and TRBJ2-1; the TCRdb D gene call, TRBD1, has no DNA to confirm it. Germline CDR1 and CDR2: MNHEY and SVGAGI. This CDR3 region has 14 residues.

The chain uses TRBV5-4 and TRBJ2-7; TCRdb calls TRBD1, which cannot be checked without DNA. The CDR3 is 14 residues long. Germline values: CDR1 SGHNT, CDR2 YYREEE (reference sequence). CDR3 amino acids: CASSPRTDPYEQYF.

This clonotype is called medium-sized based on its frequency. This sequence joins TRBV29-1 and TRBJ1-5. The CDR3 has 15 amino acids. Germline lookup yields CDR1 SQVTM and CDR2 ANQGSEA. CDR3 in amino acids: CSVVVEATSNQPQHF.

The chain links TRBV6-5 to TRBJ2-3; without DNA, the TCRdb call of TRBD2 cannot be checked. Germline CDR1 and CDR2: MNHEY and SVGAGI. This CDR3 spans 15 amino acids. The CDR3 loop is CASTRLAGGTDTQYF.

The chain is built from TRBV6-5 and TRBJ2-3; TCRdb's D call, TRBD2, is unchecked because there is no DNA. Germline CDR1 and CDR2: MNHEY and SVGAGI. The CDR3 totals 17 residues. CDR3 in amino acids: CASRAWGASGSTDTQYF.

In terms of frequency, this clonotype is medium-sized. This chain links TRBV20-1 with TRBJ2-3. There are 11 residues in the CDR3. The germline gives CDR1 DFQATT, CDR2 SNEGSKA (reference sequence). CDR3 protein: CSADLGDTQYF.

V and J are TRBV18 and TRBJ1-1; there is no DNA to check the TCRdb D call of TRBD1. Germline V gives CDR1 KGHSH, CDR2 LQKENI. CDR3 length: 16 amino acids. CDR3 sequence reads: CASSLDRQWGQSEAFF.

CDR3 sequence reads: CASSSLLTPQNPYEQYF. This chain uses TRBV12-3 or TRBV12-4 with TRBJ2-7; TCRdb indicates TRBD2, and absent DNA this call remains unverified. The length of the CDR3 is 17 residues.

This clonotype is classed as medium-sized (0.01 to 0.1%) by frequency. V gene TRBV19 combines with J gene TRBJ2-7; checking the TCRdb D call of TRBD1 is not possible without DNA. Per the germline V gene, CDR1 is LNHDA and CDR2 is SQIVND (reference sequence). The CDR3 has 15 amino acids. CDR3 in amino acids: CASSPLRDGSYEQYF.